Described below is a single TCR beta chain sequence and its context. The sample belongs to a study of sequential checkpoint blockade in melanoma. This sample's treatment: randomized to nivolumab then ipilimumab (arm A) or the reverse (arm B). PBMC sorting kept live CD3+CD8+ cells without CD19 or CD56. Assay: immunoSEQ multiplex PCR; the TCRdb copy retains only in-frame clones and omits some. The sample lists more than 30,000 clones, about 86% occurring once. The trim removed 1 base at V and 9 bases at J, leaving 6 bases unmatched. Germline assignment: CDR1 LGHNA and CDR2 YSLEER. The CDR3 runs 14 residues.

The TCR sequence derives from a human donor with melanoma. The sequenced sample was CD8+ T cells sorted from blood (inferred from file names), obtained from a patient given nivolumab and ipilimumab in sequence. The chain uses TRBV4-3 and TRBJ1-5; 7 nucleotides line up with TRBD1. CDR3 DNA: TGCGCCAGCAGCCAAGCAACAGGGGCTCCGCCCCAGCATTTT. Amino acids: CASSQATGAPPQHF.